Below are 28 T cell receptor beta chains sequenced from a single sample in a study of metastatic and nonmetastatic thyroid tumors. TCRdb re-analyzed the PCR reads through MiXCR. This sample yields about 24,000 clones, of which approximately 19% are seen a single time; about 4.2% belongs to the top ten. No patient received treatment before thyroid surgery. Specimen: blood. Receptors originate from a male donor with papillary thyroid cancer or a benign thyroid nodule (not recorded which). Some clones in this sample may be carry-over from other donors' samples.

This rearrangement joins TRBV7-2 to TRBJ2-2, with TRBD2 matching over 14 bases. V trimming: 0 bases; J trimming: 5 bases; junction bases outside the gene matches: 8. The V gene's germline CDR1 is SGHTA and CDR2 FQGNSA. The CDR3 is made up of 19 amino acids. CDR3 residues: CASSLARGLAGGWTGELFF. The CDR3 DNA reads TGTGCCAGCAGCTTAGCGCGTGGACTAGCGGGAGGATGGACCGGGGAGCTGTTTTTT.

The chain couples TRBV10-1 to TRBJ1-6; tentative D call: TRBD1 (6 bases). CDR3 length equals 12 residues. Germline V gives CDR1 WNHNN, CDR2 SYGVQD (reference sequence). With 6 bases removed from V and 10 bases from J, the gap between germline ends came to 10 bases. The CDR3: CASSEDRSPLHF. For the CDR3, the DNA is TGCGCCAGCAGCGAGGACAGATCACCCCTCCACTTT.

By share, this clone counts as medium-sized. This chain uses TRBV6-1 with TRBJ2-7, with TRBD1 as a possible D gene (6 bases). V lost 5 bases and J 2 bases, leaving 13 bases between the germline ends. The CDR3 spans 14 residues. Per germline, CDR1 MNHNS and CDR2 SASEGT. CDR3 DNA sequence: TGTGCCAGCAGTTTTCGGACAGAGACCTACGAGCAGTACTTC. This gives the protein CASSFRTETYEQYF.

This clone occurred many times. V is TRBV5-6 and J is TRBJ2-7; 7 nucleotides line up with TRBD1. The V gene end was trimmed by 6 bases and the J gene end by 6 bases; junction bases not matched to a gene: 15. This CDR3 contains 15 residues. Germline values: CDR1 SGHDT, CDR2 YYEEEE. CDR3 residues: CASTHSATGFTEQYF. The CDR3, as DNA: TGTGCCAGCACCCATTCCGCGACAGGGTTTACCGAGCAGTACTTC.

This clone was counted many times. The gene calls are TRBV19 and TRBJ1-5; no clear D gene. Deletions cut 7 bases from V and 4 bases from J, with 8 bases between. The CDR3 spans 12 residues. CDR1 and CDR2 (germline): LNHDA, SQIVND (reference sequence). The CDR3 region is CASNKGNQPQHF. The CDR3 bases are TGTGCCAGTAATAAGGGTAATCAGCCCCAGCATTTT. The whole variable domain, remainder taken from reference TRBV19 and TRBJ1-5, is DGGITQSPKYLFRKEGQNVTLSCEQNLNHDAMYWYRQDPGQGLRLIYYSQIVNDFQKGDIAEGYSVSREKKESFPLTVTSAQKNPTAFYLCASNKGNQPQHFGDGTRLSIL.

The J gene is TRBJ2-5, the V gene TRBV9; D may be TRBD2 (5 bases). CDR3 size: 15 residues. V gave up 3 bases and J gave up 0 bases, with 12 bases separating them. The germline V gene encodes CDR1 SGDLS and CDR2 YYNGEE. CDR3: CASSGSRENQETQYF. For the CDR3, the DNA is TGTGCCAGCAGCGGGTCGAGGGAAAACCAAGAGACCCAGTACTTC.

This clone was counted at least ten times. The chain couples TRBV19 to TRBJ1-1, with D uncertain. Trimming cost V 7 bases and J 7 bases, with 19 bases left between them. Germline V gives CDR1 LNHDA, CDR2 SQIVND (reference sequence). The CDR3 runs to 14 residues. CDR3 loop: CASILQPRSGEAFF. CDR3 coding DNA: TGTGCCAGTATCTTGCAACCCCGGAGCGGTGAAGCTTTCTTT.

This clone occurred many times. This chain links TRBV19 with TRBJ1-5; no clear D. The CDR3 loop spans 15 amino acids. Trimming removed 5 bases at V and 0 bases at J, with 11 bases between. Germline loops: CDR1 LNHDA, CDR2 SQIVND (reference sequence). The CDR3 sequence: CASSRGIYSNQPQHF. CDR3 DNA: TGTGCCAGTAGTCGCGGGATCTATAGCAATCAGCCCCAGCATTTT.

This clone qualifies as medium-sized. The rearrangement links TRBV28 to TRBJ2-1; 9 nucleotides line up with TRBD2. V gave up 6 bases and J gave up 6 bases; unmatched junction bases: 12. Germline CDR1 and CDR2: MDHEN and SYDVKM. The CDR3 consists of 16 residues. The CDR3 nucleotides read TGTGCCAGCAGCCCCGGGGGACTAGCTAACCCCAATGAGCAGTTCTTC. It is translated as CASSPGGLANPNEQFF.

This clone was seen at least ten times. A read error may be the cause here, since a much bigger clone is one base away. The genes are TRBV12-3 or TRBV12-4 and TRBJ1-1; TRBD1 matches 8 bases. V shed 8 bases and J 5 bases; nucleotides not matched to a gene: 10. The CDR3 totals 14 residues. The CDR3 protein is CASGDQGAVTEAFF. The DNA of the CDR3 is TGTGCCAGCGGTGACCAGGGGGCCGTGACTGAAGCTTTCTTT.

Judged by abundance, this clone is medium-sized (0.01 to 0.1%). This chain joins TRBV12-3 or TRBV12-4 and TRBJ2-7; 8 positions agree with TRBD1. The V segment lost 3 bases and the J segment 3 bases; nucleotides outside the gene matches: 7. The CDR3 totals 15 residues. The CDR3 here is CASSFSWTGNYEQYF. The CDR3 coding sequence is TGTGCCAGCAGTTTTTCCTGGACAGGGAACTACGAGCAGTACTTC.

This clone was seen repeatedly, ten times or more. The V and J genes are TRBV27 and TRBJ2-2; the match to TRBD2 covers 10 bases. The trim removed 4 bases at V and 6 bases at J, leaving 5 bases unmatched. CDR1 and CDR2 from the germline V gene are MNHEY and SMNVEV (reference sequence). The CDR3 has 15 amino acids. CDR3 bases: TGTGCCAGCAGTTCAGCGGGAGGGGGGGCCGGGGAGCTGTTTTTT. Its protein is CASSSAGGGAGELFF.

The sample holds many counts of this clone. CDR3 sequence: CAWSPPPGHEQYF. The CDR3 DNA sequence: TGTGCCTGGAGCCCCCCTCCGGGCCACGAGCAGTACTTC. This sequence joins TRBV30 and TRBJ2-7, with no clear D. The CDR3 is 13 amino acids. The germline gives CDR1 GTSNPN, CDR2 SVGIG (reference sequence). Trimming pared 3 bases from V and 5 bases from J, leaving 14 bases between.

This clone was counted ten times or more. The rearrangement joins TRBV30 to TRBJ1-5; D is possibly TRBD1 (6 bases). V was trimmed by 3 bases and J by 2 bases, leaving 20 bases between them. The length of the CDR3 is 17 residues. Germline V gives CDR1 GTSNPN, CDR2 SVGIG (reference sequence). In DNA, the CDR3 is TGTGCCTGGAGGGAAAAGAGGGGGGATGTGGGCAATCAGCCCCAGCATTTT. Encoded protein: CAWREKRGDVGNQPQHF.

The chain employs TRBV9 and TRBJ2-3; D is perhaps TRBD1 (6 bases). Germline lookup yields CDR1 SGDLS and CDR2 YYNGEE. The V end lost 3 bases, the J end lost 3 bases, and 11 bases lay between the germline ends. There are 14 residues in the CDR3. CDR3 region: CASSAGVGTDTQYF. The CDR3 region has the DNA TGTGCCAGCAGCGCAGGGGTGGGGACAGATACGCAGTATTTT.

This clone was observed a few times. The chain links TRBV6-5 to TRBJ2-5; 12 bases align to TRBD2. Germline lookup yields CDR1 MNHEY and CDR2 SVGAGI. The ends lost 4 bases at V and 5 bases at J; junction bases unmatched: 2. The CDR3 loop spans 14 amino acids. The CDR3 DNA is TGTGCCAGCAGTTTGACTAGCGGGAGTGAGACCCAGTACTTC. Translating it yields CASSLTSGSETQYF.

The chain combines TRBV5-4 with TRBJ1-1; TRBD1 is a possible D gene (6 bases). The CDR3 spans 14 residues. The germline V and J ends were trimmed by 4 bases and 0 bases, with 10 bases remaining between them. Germline CDR1 SGHNT, CDR2 YYREEE (reference sequence). The CDR3 is CASSEQGVNTEAFF. The CDR3 DNA is TGTGCCAGCAGCGAACAGGGTGTGAACACTGAAGCTTTCTTT.

This clone was counted at least ten times. The DNA of the CDR3 is TGTGCCAGTAGTATGGGTGACGTCTACGAGCAGTACTTC. This codes for CASSMGDVYEQYF. The rearrangement joins TRBV19 to TRBJ2-7; D unclear. V lost 3 bases to trimming and J lost 3 bases, with 9 bases between them. In germline, CDR1 is LNHDA, CDR2 SQIVND (reference sequence). The CDR3 is made up of 13 amino acids.

This clone is termed medium-sized. The chain's CDR3 is CATSSPISPLHF. In DNA, the CDR3 is TGTGCCACCAGCAGCCCAATTTCACCCCTCCACTTT. The chain links TRBV15 to TRBJ1-6; D is unclear. CDR3 length: 12 residues. Germline CDR1 reads LNHNV; CDR2 reads YYDKDF (reference sequence). Between the trimmed V and J ends, which lost 3 bases and 9 bases, there was a span of 6 bases.

This clone qualifies as medium-sized (0.01 to 0.1%). The CDR3 sequence is CASSPLQGGKQNQPQHF. The CDR3 DNA reads TGTGCCAGCAGTCCCCTCCAGGGTGGGAAGCAGAATCAGCCCCAGCATTTT. The V call is TRBV6-1, the J call TRBJ1-5, with D possibly being TRBD1 (5 bases). CDR3 length: 17 residues. CDR1 is MNHNS and CDR2 is SASEGT in the germline V gene. The V gene lost 5 bases and the J gene lost 4 bases, with 21 bases spanning the gap.

This clone has ten or more counts. The chain recombines TRBV19 with TRBJ1-1; D is undetermined. Germline V gene data show CDR1 as LNHDA and CDR2 as SQIVND (reference sequence). The CDR3 loop spans 15 amino acids. Trimming took off 7 bases at V and 3 bases at J, with 18 bases between the two ends. CDR3 in DNA: TGTGCCAGTATTATGTCTGTTTGGGGTGACACTGAAGCTTTCTTT. It yields the protein CASIMSVWGDTEAFF.

The chain uses TRBV5-6 and TRBJ2-5; D assignment may be TRBD1 or TRBD2 (5 bases each). The CDR3 totals 16 residues. V lost 0 bases and J lost 2, with 14 bases in between. The germline CDR1 and CDR2 sequences are SGHDT and YYEEEE. This chain's CDR3 is CASSLVGDRAQETQYF. The CDR3 DNA sequence: TGTGCCAGCAGCTTGGTGGGGGACCGGGCTCAAGAGACCCAGTACTTC.

Many counts were recorded for this clone. The chain links TRBV11-2 to TRBJ2-7; 10 nucleotides agree with TRBD1. This CDR3 is 15 amino acids long. V shed 7 bases and J 2 bases; nucleotides not matched to a gene: 8. Germline V gene data show CDR1 as SGHAT and CDR2 as FQNNGV. CDR3 coding DNA: TGTGCCAGCACCACACGCGGGACAGGGGCCTACGAGCAGTACTTC. Residues: CASTTRGTGAYEQYF. The full variable domain, with the rest looked up from reference TRBV11-2 and TRBJ2-7, is EAGVAQSPRYKIIEKRQSVAFWCNPISGHATLYWYQQILGQGPKLLIQFQNNGVVDDSQLPKDRFSAERLKGVDSTLKIQPAKLEDSAVYLCASTTRGTGAYEQYFGPGTRLTVT.

This clone was seen ten or more times. The chain employs TRBV10-3 and TRBJ2-5, with D possibly TRBD1 on 5 matching bases. Germline loops: CDR1 ENHRY, CDR2 SYGVKD. The CDR3 has 15 amino acids. The ends were cut back, 3 bases at V and 1 base at J, with 12 bases in the middle. CDR3 coding DNA: TGTGCCATCAGTGATAGGCAGGGCACCCAAGAGACCCAGTACTTC. It specifies CAISDRQGTQETQYF.

This clone was observed a handful of times. The chain couples TRBV7-6 to TRBJ2-2, with D possibly matching TRBD2 (7 bases). V lost 1 base and J lost 5, with 11 bases in between. Germline V lookup: CDR1 SGHVS, CDR2 FNYEAQ. This CDR3 region has 15 residues. CDR3 protein: CASSLGRGLTGELFF. The CDR3, as DNA: TGTGCCAGCAGCTTAGGGCGGGGGCTAACCGGGGAGCTGTTTTTT.

The table lists this clone with many counts. The chain is built from TRBV2 and TRBJ1-4; D not resolved. Trimming shortened V by 8 bases and J by 0 bases, and 22 bases separated the two germline ends. CDR3 length: 18 amino acids. Germline-derived CDR1 and CDR2 are SNHLY and FYNNEI. The CDR3 is CASVNSPSSSATNEKLFF. In nucleotides, the CDR3 is TGTGCCAGCGTTAATTCTCCTAGTTCCTCTGCAACTAATGAAAAACTGTTTTTT.

Many counts were recorded for this clone. This sequence joins TRBV11-3 and TRBJ2-3; D is perhaps TRBD1 or TRBD2 (7 bases each). CDR1 SGHNT and CDR2 YENEEA come from the germline V gene. The CDR3 length is 18 residues. Trimming shortened V by 7 bases and J by 4 bases, and 27 bases separated the two germline ends. CDR3 bases: TGTGCCAGCAAGAAGGGGGCGGGAGTCAAACAACGCCCAGATACGCAGTATTTT. It codes for CASKKGAGVKQRPDTQYF.

This clone has just one count. The chain combines TRBV2 with TRBJ2-3, with D possibly matching TRBD1 (6 bases). The length of the CDR3 is 14 residues. The V and J ends lost 6 bases and 2 bases respectively, with 12 bases between them. From germline, CDR1 is SNHLY and CDR2 FYNNEI. The CDR3 coding sequence is TGTGCCAGCAGAGCCAGGGGTAACACAGATACGCAGTATTTT. It is translated as CASRARGNTDTQYF. Combining the CDR3 with reference TRBV2 and TRBJ2-3 gives the whole variable domain EPEVTQTPSHQVTQMGQEVILRCVPISNHLYFYWYRQILGQKVEFLVSFYNNEISEKSEIFDDQFSVERPDGSNFTLKIRSTKLEDSAMYFCASRARGNTDTQYFGPGTRLTVL.